This TCR beta chain was sequenced during a study of Ad26.COV2.S vaccination and SARS-CoV-2 variants. CDR1 is MGHRA and CDR2 is YSYEKL in the germline V gene. With 1 base removed from V and 1 base from J, the gap between germline ends came to 19 bases. This CDR3 contains 18 residues. The treatment: 15 to 20 received Ad26.COV2.S at low or high dose, single or two shots; five or six received placebo; per-sample allocation not given. Samples analyzed were those drawn on day 63 after the first vaccine or placebo injection. Profiling relied on immunoSEQ multiplex PCR, and the TCRdb table lists in-frame clones only, not all of them. The table lists roughly 400,000 clones, 89% of them singletons.

V usage is TRBV4-1 and J usage is TRBJ1-1; D is perhaps TRBD1 (6 bases). This receptor was taken from a person aged 18-60 years who received the Ad26.COV2.S COVID-19 vaccine or a placebo. This material consisted of peripheral blood, taken in a trial of Ad26.COV2.S vaccine versus placebo. CDR3 in DNA: TGCGCCAGCAGCCAAGTGGGGGGGCGCGATAGGAGGAACACTGAAGCTTTCTTT. Translated, it gives CASSQVGGRDRRNTEAFF.